This T cell receptor beta chain was captured in a study of T-cell reconstitution after alpha-beta-depleted transplantation in children. This clonotype was picked up a small number of times. What it binds is unknown. Using unique molecular identifiers, the investigators prepared the TCRbeta library. TCRdb re-derived calls from the PCR reads in MiXCR, one entry per CDR3 protein. Of roughly 490,000 distinct CDR3 sequences listed, approximately 10% are singletons. General study points: Diversity and T-cell counts at one year after transplant derived mostly from new T cells. High day-60 TCRbeta diversity in some patients came from surviving recipient T cells and thymic progenitors. Reportedly, roughly two months post-transplant, alpha-beta T cells arose from several hundred expanded graft clones.

This CDR3 has 14 amino acids. Trimming pared 5 bases from V and 4 bases from J, leaving 13 bases between. CDR1 SGDLS and CDR2 YYNGEE come from the germline V gene. The clonotype was recovered from a female patient under 10 years old who had a stem cell transplant for aplastic anemia, so the T cells may come from the graft donor. The specimen was PBMCs, mostly from graft donor cells, collected 180 days after TCRalphabeta/CD19-depleted stem cell transplant. The rearrangement uses TRBV9 and TRBJ2-1, with D possibly being TRBD1 (6 bases). DNA of the CDR3: TGTGCCAGCAGTGCCACGACAGGTTACAATGAGCAGTTCTTC. It specifies CASSATTGYNEQFF.